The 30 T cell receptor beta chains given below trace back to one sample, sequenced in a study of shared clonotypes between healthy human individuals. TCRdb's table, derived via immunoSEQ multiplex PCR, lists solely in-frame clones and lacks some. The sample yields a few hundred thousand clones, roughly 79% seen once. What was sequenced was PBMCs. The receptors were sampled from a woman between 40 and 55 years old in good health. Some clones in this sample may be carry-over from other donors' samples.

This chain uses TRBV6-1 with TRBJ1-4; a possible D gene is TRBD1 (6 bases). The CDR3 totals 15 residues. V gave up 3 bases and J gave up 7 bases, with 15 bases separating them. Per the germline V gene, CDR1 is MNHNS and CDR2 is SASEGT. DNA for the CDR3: TGTGCCAGCAGTGACCAGGGGAACTGGGCTGAAAAACTGTTTTTT. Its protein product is CASSDQGNWAEKLFF.

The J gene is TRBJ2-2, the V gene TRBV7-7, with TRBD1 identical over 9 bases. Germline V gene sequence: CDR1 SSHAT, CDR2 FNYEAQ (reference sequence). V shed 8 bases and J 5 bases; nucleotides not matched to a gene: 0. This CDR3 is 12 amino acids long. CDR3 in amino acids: CASGTGTGELFF. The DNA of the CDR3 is TGTGCCAGCGGGACAGGGACCGGGGAGCTGTTTTTT.

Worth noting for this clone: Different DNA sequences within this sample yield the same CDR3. The CDR3 coding sequence is TGTGCCAGCTCACCACCAGAGGGTACAGATACGCAGTATTTT. It codes for CASSPPEGTDTQYF. V gene TRBV18 combines with J gene TRBJ2-3, with a tentative D call TRBD2 (5 bases). CDR1 and CDR2 from the germline V gene are KGHSH and LQKENI. Trimming cost V 0 bases and J 3 bases, with 7 bases left between them. The CDR3 totals 14 residues.

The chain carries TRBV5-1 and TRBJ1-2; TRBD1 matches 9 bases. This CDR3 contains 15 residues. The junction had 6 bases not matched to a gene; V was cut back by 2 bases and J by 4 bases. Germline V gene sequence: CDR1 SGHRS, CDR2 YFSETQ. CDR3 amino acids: CASSFGGQGGYGYTF. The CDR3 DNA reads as TGCGCCAGCAGCTTTGGGGGACAGGGAGGCTATGGCTACACCTTC.

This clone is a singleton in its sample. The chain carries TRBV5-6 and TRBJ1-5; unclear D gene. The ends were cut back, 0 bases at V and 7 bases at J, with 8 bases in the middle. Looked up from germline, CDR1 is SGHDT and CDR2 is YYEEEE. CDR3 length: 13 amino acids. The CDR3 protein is CASSLEGTQPQHF. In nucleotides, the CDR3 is TGTGCCAGCAGCTTGGAAGGAACCCAGCCCCAGCATTTT.

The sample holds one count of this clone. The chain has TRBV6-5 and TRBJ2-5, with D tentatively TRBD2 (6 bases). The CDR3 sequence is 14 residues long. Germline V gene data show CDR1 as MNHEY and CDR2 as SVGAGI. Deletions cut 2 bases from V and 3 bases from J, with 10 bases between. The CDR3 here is CASSYGGNKETQYF. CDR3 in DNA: TGTGCCAGCAGTTACGGGGGGAACAAAGAGACCCAGTACTTC.

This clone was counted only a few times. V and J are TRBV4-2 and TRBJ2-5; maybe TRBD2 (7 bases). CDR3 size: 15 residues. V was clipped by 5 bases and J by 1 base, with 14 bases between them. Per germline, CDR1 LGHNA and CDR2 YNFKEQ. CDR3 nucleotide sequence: TGTGCCAGCAGCTCGAAGGGAGGGGGCCAAGAGACCCAGTACTTC. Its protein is CASSSKGGGQETQYF.

CDR3: CASRRTGLAGPSTSYNEQFF. The CDR3 DNA reads as TGTGCCAGCAGGCGAACCGGACTAGCGGGCCCTTCAACCTCCTACAATGAGCAGTTCTTC. V and J are TRBV27 and TRBJ2-1; TRBD2 matches 11 bases. This CDR3 spans 20 amino acids. The ends lost 6 bases at V and 0 bases at J; junction bases unmatched: 16. Germline V gene sequence: CDR1 MNHEY, CDR2 SMNVEV (reference sequence).

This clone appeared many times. CDR3 residues: CASSLVDNPQETQYF. For the CDR3, the DNA is TGTGCCAGCAGCTTAGTAGATAATCCGCAAGAGACCCAGTACTTC. The chain recombines TRBV7-2 with TRBJ2-5; D unclear. The V end was cut by 1 base, the J end by 2 bases, with 11 bases between. This CDR3 region has 15 residues. Germline V gene lookup returns CDR1 SGHTA and CDR2 FQGNSA.

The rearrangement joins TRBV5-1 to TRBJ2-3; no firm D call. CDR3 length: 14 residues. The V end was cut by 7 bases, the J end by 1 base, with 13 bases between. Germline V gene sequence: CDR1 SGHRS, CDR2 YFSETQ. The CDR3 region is CASATGRGTDTQYF. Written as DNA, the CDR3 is TGCGCCAGCGCCACCGGTCGGGGCACAGATACGCAGTATTTT.

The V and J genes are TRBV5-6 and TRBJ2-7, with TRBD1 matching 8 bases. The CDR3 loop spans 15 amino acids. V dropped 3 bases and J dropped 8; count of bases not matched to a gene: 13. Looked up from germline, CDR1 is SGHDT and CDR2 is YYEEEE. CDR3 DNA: TGTGCCAGCAGCTCAAAGAGGACAGGGAGCCGCAAGCAGTACTTC. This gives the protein CASSSKRTGSRKQYF.

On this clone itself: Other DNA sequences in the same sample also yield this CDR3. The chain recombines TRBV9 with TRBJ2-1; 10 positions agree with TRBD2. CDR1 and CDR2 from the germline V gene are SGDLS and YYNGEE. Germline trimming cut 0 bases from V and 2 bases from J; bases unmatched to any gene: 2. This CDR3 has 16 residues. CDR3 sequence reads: CASSVGLAGAYNEQFF. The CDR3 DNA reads TGTGCCAGCAGCGTAGGTCTAGCGGGAGCCTACAATGAGCAGTTCTTC.

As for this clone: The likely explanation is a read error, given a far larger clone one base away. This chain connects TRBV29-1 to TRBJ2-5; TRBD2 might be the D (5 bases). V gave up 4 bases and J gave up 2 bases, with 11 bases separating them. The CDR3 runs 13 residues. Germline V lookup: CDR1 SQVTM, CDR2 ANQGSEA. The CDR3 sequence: CSVGVATQETQYF. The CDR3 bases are TGCAGCGTTGGAGTAGCGACACAAGAGACCCAGTACTTC.

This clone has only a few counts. The DNA for the CDR3 is TGTGCCAGTAGTACCCAGTCGGTTCAGCCCCAGCATTTT. Translating it yields CASSTQSVQPQHF. This rearrangement joins TRBV19 to TRBJ1-5; D is unresolved. Trimming removed 4 bases at V and 6 bases at J, with 10 bases between. The germline CDR1 and CDR2 sequences are LNHDA and SQIVND (reference sequence). The CDR3 totals 13 residues.

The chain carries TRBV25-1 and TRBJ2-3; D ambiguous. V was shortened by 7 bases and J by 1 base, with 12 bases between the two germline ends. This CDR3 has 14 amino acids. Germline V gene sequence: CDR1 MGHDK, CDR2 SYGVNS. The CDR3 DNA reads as TGTGCCAGCATAGATCGAAGTCGCACAGATACGCAGTATTTT. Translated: CASIDRSRTDTQYF.

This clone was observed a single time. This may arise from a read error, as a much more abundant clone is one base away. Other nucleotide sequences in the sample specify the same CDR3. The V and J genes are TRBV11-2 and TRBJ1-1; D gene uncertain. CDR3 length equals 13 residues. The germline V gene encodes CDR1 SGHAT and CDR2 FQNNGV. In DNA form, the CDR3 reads TGTGCCAGCAGCTCGGAATTCAACACTGAAGCCTTCTTT. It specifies CASSSEFNTEAFF. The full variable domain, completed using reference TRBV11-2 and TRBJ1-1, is EAGVAQSPRYKIIEKRQSVAFWCNPISGHATLYWYQQILGQGPKLLIQFQNNGVVDDSQLPKDRFSAERLKGVDSTLKIQPAKLEDSAVYLCASSSEFNTEAFFGQGTRLTVV.

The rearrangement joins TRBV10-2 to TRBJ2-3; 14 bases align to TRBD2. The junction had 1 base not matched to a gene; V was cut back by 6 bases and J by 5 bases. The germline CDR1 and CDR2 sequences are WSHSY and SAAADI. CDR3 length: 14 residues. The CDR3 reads CASRTSGGGDTQYF. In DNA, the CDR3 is TGCGCCAGCAGGACTAGCGGGGGGGGAGATACGCAGTATTTT.

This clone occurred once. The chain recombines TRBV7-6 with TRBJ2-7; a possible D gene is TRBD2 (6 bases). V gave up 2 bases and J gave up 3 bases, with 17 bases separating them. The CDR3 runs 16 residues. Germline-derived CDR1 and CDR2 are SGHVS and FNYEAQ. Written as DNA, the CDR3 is TGTGCCAGCAGCTTACGAATAGGCGGGGCGGTCTACGAGCAGTACTTC. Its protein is CASSLRIGGAVYEQYF.

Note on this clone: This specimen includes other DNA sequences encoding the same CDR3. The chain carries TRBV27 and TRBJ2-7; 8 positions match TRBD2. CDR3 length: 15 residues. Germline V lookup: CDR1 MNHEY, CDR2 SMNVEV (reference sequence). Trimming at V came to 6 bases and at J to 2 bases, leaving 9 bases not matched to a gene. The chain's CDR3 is CASSLAGTSAYEQYF. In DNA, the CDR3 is TGTGCCAGCAGCCTGGCCGGGACTAGTGCCTACGAGCAGTACTTC.

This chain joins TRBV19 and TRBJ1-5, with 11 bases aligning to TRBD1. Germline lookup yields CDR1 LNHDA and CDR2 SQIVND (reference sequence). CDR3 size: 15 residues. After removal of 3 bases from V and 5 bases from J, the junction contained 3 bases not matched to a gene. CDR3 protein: CASSMLGQGDQPQHF. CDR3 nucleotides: TGTGCCAGTAGTATGTTGGGACAGGGGGATCAGCCCCAGCATTTT.

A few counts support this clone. In DNA form, the CDR3 reads TGTGCCAGCAGCCAAAGACAGGGAGGTGGCGAGCAGTACTTC. Translating gives CASSQRQGGGEQYF. The V and J genes are TRBV14 and TRBJ2-7; tentative D call: TRBD1 (7 bases). The CDR3 is made up of 14 amino acids. Germline values: CDR1 SGHDN, CDR2 FVKESK. V was cut by 2 bases and J by 6 bases, with 14 bases left in between. The full variable domain, its missing parts supplied by reference TRBV14 and TRBJ2-7, is EAGVTQFPSHSVIEKGQTVTLRCDPISGHDNLYWYRRVMGKEIKFLLHFVKESKQDESGMPNNRFLAERTGGTYSTLKVQPAELEDSGVYFCASSQRQGGGEQYFGPGTRLTVT.

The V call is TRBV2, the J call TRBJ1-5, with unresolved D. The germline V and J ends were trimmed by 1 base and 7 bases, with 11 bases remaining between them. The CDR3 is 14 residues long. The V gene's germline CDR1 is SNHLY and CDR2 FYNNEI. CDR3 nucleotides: TGTGCCAGCAGTGAAGGCCGGGGAGTACAGCCCCAGCATTTT. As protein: CASSEGRGVQPQHF. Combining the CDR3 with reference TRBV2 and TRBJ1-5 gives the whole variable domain EPEVTQTPSHQVTQMGQEVILRCVPISNHLYFYWYRQILGQKVEFLVSFYNNEISEKSEIFDDQFSVERPDGSNFTLKIRSTKLEDSAMYFCASSEGRGVQPQHFGDGTRLSIL.

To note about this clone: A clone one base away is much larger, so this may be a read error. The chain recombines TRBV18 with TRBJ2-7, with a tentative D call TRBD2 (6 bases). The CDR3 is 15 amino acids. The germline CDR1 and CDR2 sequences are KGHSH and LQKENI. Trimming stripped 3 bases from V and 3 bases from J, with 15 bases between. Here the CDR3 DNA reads TGTGCCAGCTCACCCCGCTCGGGGACTCTCTACGAGCAGTACTTC. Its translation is CASSPRSGTLYEQYF.

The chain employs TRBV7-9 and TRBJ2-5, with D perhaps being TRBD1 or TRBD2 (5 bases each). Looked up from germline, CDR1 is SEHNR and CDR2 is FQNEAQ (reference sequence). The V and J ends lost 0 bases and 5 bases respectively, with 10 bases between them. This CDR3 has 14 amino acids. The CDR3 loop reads CASSLAWGWETQYF. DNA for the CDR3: TGTGCCAGCAGCTTAGCATGGGGGTGGGAGACCCAGTACTTC.

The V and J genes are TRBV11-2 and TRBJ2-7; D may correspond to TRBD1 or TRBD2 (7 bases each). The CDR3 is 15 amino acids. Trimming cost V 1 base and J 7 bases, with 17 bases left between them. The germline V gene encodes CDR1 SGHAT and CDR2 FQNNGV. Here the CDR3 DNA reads TGTGCCAGCAGCTTAGCGGGGAGGGGGCTCGGGGAGCAGTACTTC. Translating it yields CASSLAGRGLGEQYF.

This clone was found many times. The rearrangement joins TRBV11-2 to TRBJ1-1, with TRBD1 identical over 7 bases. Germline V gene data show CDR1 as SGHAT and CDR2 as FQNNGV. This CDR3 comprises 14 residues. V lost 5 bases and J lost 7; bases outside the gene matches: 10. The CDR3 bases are TGTGCCAGCAGCCCGTGGGGAGGGGGCGGTGAAGCTTTCTTT. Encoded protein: CASSPWGGGGEAFF.

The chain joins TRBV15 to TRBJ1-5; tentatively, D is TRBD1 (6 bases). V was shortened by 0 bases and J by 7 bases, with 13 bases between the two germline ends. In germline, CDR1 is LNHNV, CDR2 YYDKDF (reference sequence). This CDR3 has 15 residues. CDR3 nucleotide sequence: TGTGCCACCAGCAGAGATTGGGGAGGGGGGCAGCCCCAGCATTTT. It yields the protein CATSRDWGGGQPQHF.

The chain's CDR3 is CASTPSWGSGANVLTF. The CDR3 coding sequence is TGCGCCAGCACCCCTAGTTGGGGCTCTGGGGCCAACGTCCTGACTTTC. V gene TRBV10-2 combines with J gene TRBJ2-6; D is unresolved. The CDR3 has 16 residues. From germline, CDR1 is WSHSY and CDR2 SAAADI. The V and J ends lost 7 bases and 0 bases respectively, with 13 bases between them.

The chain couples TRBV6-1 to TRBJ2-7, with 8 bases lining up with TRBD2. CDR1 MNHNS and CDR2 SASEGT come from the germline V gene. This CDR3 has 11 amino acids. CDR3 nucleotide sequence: TGTGCTTTGCGGGGGGAGTACGAGCAGTACTTC. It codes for CALRGEYEQYF.

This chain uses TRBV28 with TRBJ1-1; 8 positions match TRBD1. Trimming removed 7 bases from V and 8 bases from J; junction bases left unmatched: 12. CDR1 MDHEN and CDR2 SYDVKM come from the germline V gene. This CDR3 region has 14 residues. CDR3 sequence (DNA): TGTGCCAGCACCCCCGGTAGGACAGGGACAGAAGCTTTCTTT. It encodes CASTPGRTGTEAFF.